These 13 T cell receptor beta chains share one sample of origin, sequenced in a study of blood T cell repertoires in COVID-19. Generated by immunoSEQ multiplex PCR, the TCRdb table keeps only in-frame clones and is missing some. The sample yields 100,000 or so clones, 75% to 90% seen once. The sequenced sample consisted of peripheral blood. These receptors all stem from a human donor in a cohort sampled during active COVID-19.

The chain joins TRBV9 to TRBJ1-2; D remains unclear. Trimming took off 1 base at V and 0 bases at J, with 10 bases between the two ends. Germline V gene sequence: CDR1 SGDLS, CDR2 YYNGEE. The length of the CDR3 is 15 residues. This chain's CDR3 is CASSVSGDPNYGYTF. CDR3 in DNA: TGTGCCAGCAGCGTAAGCGGGGATCCTAACTATGGCTACACCTTC.

The chain recombines TRBV6-6 with TRBJ2-5, with TRBD1 identical over 9 bases. The CDR3 extends over 13 amino acids. Germline loops: CDR1 MNHNY, CDR2 SVGAGI (reference sequence). V was clipped by 7 bases and J by 3 bases; unmatched bases: 3. CDR3 sequence: CASNTGGEETQYF. The CDR3 DNA reads as TGTGCCAGCAACACAGGGGGCGAAGAGACCCAGTACTTC.

The rearrangement uses TRBV13 and TRBJ1-1; 7 bases line up with TRBD1. Germline CDR1 is PRHDT and CDR2 is FYEKMQ (reference sequence). This CDR3 region has 16 residues. Losses at the gene ends were 5 bases for V and 1 base for J; bases not matched to a gene: 10. The CDR3 is CASSVRYRGRNTEAFF. The CDR3 DNA reads TGTGCCAGCAGCGTACGGTACAGGGGAAGGAACACTGAAGCTTTCTTT. The full variable domain, its missing parts supplied by reference TRBV13 and TRBJ1-1, is AAGVIQSPRHLIKEKRETATLKCYPIPRHDTVYWYQQGPGQDPQFLISFYEKMQSDKGSIPDRFSAQQFSDYHSELNMSSLELGDSALYFCASSVRYRGRNTEAFFGQGTRLTVV.

The rearrangement links TRBV19 to TRBJ1-5; D not certain. Deletions cut 3 bases from V and 4 bases from J, with 10 bases between. This CDR3 region has 14 residues. Germline V gene sequence: CDR1 LNHDA, CDR2 SQIVND (reference sequence). CDR3: CASSMAAENQPQHF. DNA of the CDR3: TGTGCCAGTAGTATGGCGGCAGAGAATCAGCCCCAGCATTTT.

The rearrangement uses TRBV7-2 and TRBJ2-5; 12 nucleotides align to TRBD2. Germline values: CDR1 SGHTA, CDR2 FQGNSA. Unmatched junction bases numbered 12, after V lost 5 bases and J lost 5 bases. The CDR3 sequence is 17 residues long. The DNA for the CDR3 is TGTGCCAGCAGCCCAAGAGCTAGCGGGGGGGCAGTGGAGACCCAGTACTTC. Amino acid sequence: CASSPRASGGAVETQYF.

The chain has TRBV12-3 or TRBV12-4 and TRBJ1-6; 7 bases align to TRBD1. V was clipped by 6 bases and J by 9 bases; unmatched bases: 2. CDR3 length: 12 residues. CDR3 coding DNA: TGTGCCAGCAGCACAGGGGTTTCACCCCTCCACTTT. Its translation is CASSTGVSPLHF.

The rearrangement joins TRBV6-2 or TRBV6-3 to TRBJ2-7; 8 bases line up with TRBD2. Germline V gene data show CDR1 as MNHEY and CDR2 as SVGEGT. After removal of 7 bases from V and 6 bases from J, the junction contained 17 bases not matched to a gene. This CDR3 contains 16 residues. CDR3 in amino acids: CASTPLTGGALREQYF. The CDR3 DNA is TGTGCCAGCACCCCTTTGACGGGGGGGGCCCTGCGCGAGCAGTACTTC.

This chain uses TRBV11-1 with TRBJ2-5; weak D call: TRBD1 (5 bases). Germline CDR1 SGHAT, CDR2 FQDESV (reference sequence). This CDR3 spans 15 amino acids. Trimming took off 1 base at V and 4 bases at J, with 13 bases between the two ends. CDR3 protein: CASSLGQGLRETQYF. The CDR3 nucleotides are TGTGCCAGCAGCTTAGGTCAGGGCCTCAGAGAGACCCAGTACTTC.

The chain links TRBV7-9 to TRBJ2-5; 12 bases agree with TRBD1. The CDR3 extends over 14 amino acids. V gave up 6 bases and J gave up 5 bases; unmatched junction bases: 4. Germline CDR1 SEHNR, CDR2 FQNEAQ (reference sequence). The CDR3 region is CASRRDRGRETQYF. CDR3 sequence (DNA): TGTGCCAGCAGGCGGGACAGGGGGCGGGAGACCCAGTACTTC.

The chain combines TRBV24-1 with TRBJ1-1; D gene unclear. Germline V CDR1 and CDR2: KGHDR, SFDVKD. Trimming removed 3 bases from V and 1 base from J, with 5 bases in between. CDR3 length equals 13 residues. In DNA form, the CDR3 reads TGTGCCACCAGTGATGTGAGGAACACTGAAGCTTTCTTT. As protein: CATSDVRNTEAFF.

V and J are TRBV2 and TRBJ2-3; TRBD1 is a possible D gene (5 bases). The CDR3 contains 15 residues. The ends were cut back, 4 bases at V and 0 bases at J, with 11 bases in the middle. Germline V CDR1 and CDR2: SNHLY, FYNNEI. The CDR3 reads CASSGQGASTDTQYF. The CDR3 DNA reads TGTGCCAGCAGTGGTCAGGGTGCTAGCACAGATACGCAGTATTTT. The full variable domain, with the rest looked up from reference TRBV2 and TRBJ2-3, is EPEVTQTPSHQVTQMGQEVILRCVPISNHLYFYWYRQILGQKVEFLVSFYNNEISEKSEIFDDQFSVERPDGSNFTLKIRSTKLEDSAMYFCASSGQGASTDTQYFGPGTRLTVL.

V and J are TRBV6-2 or TRBV6-3 and TRBJ1-2; D gene unclear. Trimming pared 0 bases from V and 1 base from J, leaving 9 bases between. This CDR3 has 15 residues. Germline CDR1 is MNHEY and CDR2 is SVGEGT. CDR3 bases: TGTGCCAGCAGTTACTCGAACAGAATTAACTATGGCTACACCTTC. Translating it yields CASSYSNRINYGYTF.

The chain couples TRBV28 to TRBJ2-5; 8 bases are a match to TRBD1. Looked up from germline, CDR1 is MDHEN and CDR2 is SYDVKM. The length of the CDR3 is 17 residues. V dropped 6 bases and J dropped 3; count of bases not matched to a gene: 15. CDR3 sequence reads: CASRSLGQGSVEETQYF. In nucleotides, the CDR3 is TGTGCCAGCAGATCCCTAGGACAGGGCTCCGTGGAAGAGACCCAGTACTTC.